This T cell receptor beta chain was profiled in a study of shared clonotypes between healthy human individuals. General study points: Between a handful of donors, naive CD4 clonotypes were shared at a level of approximately 5%. Richness estimates generally favored naive over memory subsets.

Sorted-subset replicate PCRs used 200 ng of genomic DNA. This amount corresponded to tens of thousands of T cell genomes. TCRdb keeps only in-frame clones here, not all; method: immunoSEQ multiplex PCR. The sample yields 2.5 million or so clones, 85% to 95% seen once. This clone was seen a handful of times. Its antigen is unidentified. Trimming left V 4 bases short and J 3 bases short, with 9 bases between. The CDR3 runs 13 residues. Germline assignment: CDR1 ENHRY and CDR2 SYGVKD. The source is a man younger than 35 in good health. The sequenced sample consisted of naive CD4+ T cells sorted from blood. As to subset: CD45RA+ positively selected. The rearrangement uses TRBV10-3 and TRBJ1-1; no reliable D call. CDR3 loop: CAISGTDYTEAFF. CDR3 sequence (DNA): TGTGCCATCAGTGGGACGGACTACACTGAAGCTTTCTTT.